The 6 T cell receptor beta chains presented below share a single source sample, sequenced in a study of blood T cell repertoires in COVID-19. Repertoires were generated with immunoSEQ multiplex PCR, while TCRdb's copy carries only in-frame clones and drops some. The sample includes fewer than 250,000 clones, roughly 84% of them seen just once. Sequenced input: peripheral blood. The receptors come from a woman aged 40 to 50 who had recovered from COVID-19.

This chain connects TRBV12-3 or TRBV12-4 to TRBJ2-3; TRBD2 is a possible D gene (6 bases). This CDR3 is 13 amino acids long. Trimming removed 7 bases from V and 5 bases from J, with 13 bases in between. The DNA of the CDR3 is TGTGCCAGCACCTATATCGGGGGAGATACGCAGTATTTT. Translation: CASTYIGGDTQYF.

This clone was counted ten times or more. This rearrangement joins TRBV27 to TRBJ2-1; perhaps TRBD2 as D (6 bases). The CDR3 is 17 residues long. Trimming removed 5 bases at V and 2 bases at J, with 19 bases between. Germline V lookup: CDR1 MNHEY, CDR2 SMNVEV (reference sequence). DNA of the CDR3: TGTGCCAGCAGTCCCCCCCCTCGGGACTCTCCCTACAATGAGCAGTTCTTC. Its protein product is CASSPPPRDSPYNEQFF.

The chain employs TRBV29-1 and TRBJ1-2; 8 bases agree with TRBD1. From germline, CDR1 is SQVTM and CDR2 ANQGSEA. V lost 5 bases, J lost 6 bases, and 14 bases stayed unmatched. The CDR3 runs to 15 residues. CDR3 bases: TGCAGCGTTTCTGGACAGGGCCTGAGCGGTGATGGCTACACCTTC. Translated: CSVSGQGLSGDGYTF.

This rearrangement joins TRBV2 to TRBJ1-1, with 7 bases that match TRBD1. This CDR3 spans 13 amino acids. V shed 7 bases and J 3 bases; nucleotides not matched to a gene: 5. Germline V gene lookup returns CDR1 SNHLY and CDR2 FYNNEI. CDR3 bases: TGTGCCAGCAACAGGGGCCGGGACACTGAAGCTTTCTTT. Its protein product is CASNRGRDTEAFF.

The chain employs TRBV18 and TRBJ1-1; 10 nucleotides align to TRBD1. Germline V gene sequence: CDR1 KGHSH, CDR2 LQKENI. Unmatched junction bases numbered 2, after V lost 0 bases and J lost 1 base. The CDR3 is 16 amino acids. The CDR3 nucleotides read TGTGCCAGCTCACCACCGCGGACAGGGGGGAACACTGAAGCTTTCTTT. It encodes CASSPPRTGGNTEAFF. The full variable domain, with the rest looked up from reference TRBV18 and TRBJ1-1, is NAGVMQNPRHLVRRRGQEARLRCSPMKGHSHVYWYRQLPEEGLKFMVYLQKENIIDESGMPKERFSAEFPKEGPSILRIQQVVRGDSAAYFCASSPPRTGGNTEAFFGQGTRLTVV.

The V gene is TRBV5-1, the J gene TRBJ2-7; TRBD1 is a possible D gene (6 bases). The germline V gene has CDR1 SGHRS and CDR2 YFSETQ. The ends were cut back, 2 bases at V and 0 bases at J, with 21 bases in the middle. The CDR3 loop spans 18 amino acids. CDR3 region: CASSFVLGAQSISYEQYF. For the CDR3, the DNA is TGCGCCAGCAGCTTTGTTTTGGGGGCCCAGTCTATCTCCTACGAGCAGTACTTC.